Following are 30 T cell receptor beta chains from one sample sequenced in a study of blood T cells in healthy people across ages (dated by TCRdb to 2014 to 2015). Receptor libraries were prepared by 5' RACE. TCRdb records Illumina HiSeq 2500 as the sequencer. A second PCR of roughly 7 to 12 cycles was run with a J-beta primer mix and a sample-barcoded 5' primer. Using fastp trimming at Q25 and MiXCR clonotype assembly, TCRdb reanalyzed the public sequencing data and kept in-frame beta chains. Identical CDR3 protein sequences are pooled into one entry, listed with their most common genes and DNA. In all, the sample holds more than 800,000 distinct CDR3 sequences, and 29% of those were seen once. 15% to 20% of the sample is held by the ten biggest clonotypes. The sequenced sample consisted of blood. Every receptor here comes from a woman of 80 years or more in good health.

About this clonotype itself: A read error may be the cause here, since a much bigger clone is one base away. The chain recombines TRBV7-8 with TRBJ2-1, with 9 positions matching TRBD2. V lost 6 bases and J lost 7; bases outside the gene matches: 10. Per germline, CDR1 SGHVS and CDR2 FQNEAQ. CDR3 length equals 15 residues. CDR3 amino acids: CASSHQRGEGNEQFF. Here the CDR3 DNA reads TGTGCCAGCAGTCATCAGCGGGGGGAGGGGAATGAGCAGTTCTTC.

Notes on this clonotype: A much larger clone differs by one base, so this may be a read error. V and J are TRBV7-2 and TRBJ2-1, with 11 bases that match TRBD1. Looked up from germline, CDR1 is SGHTA and CDR2 is FQGNSA. The junction had 10 bases not matched to a gene; V was cut back by 8 bases and J by 7 bases. The CDR3 loop spans 15 amino acids. In nucleotides, the CDR3 is TGTACCAGCGGATTGTACCGGGACAGGGGGAATGAGCAGTTCTTC. Its translation is CTSGLYRDRGNEQFF. Using reference TRBV7-2 and TRBJ2-1 for the parts outside the CDR3, the full variable domain is GAGVSQSPSNKVTEKGKDVELRCDPISGHTALYWYRQSLGQGLEFLIYFQGNSAPDKSGLPSDRFSAERTGGSVSTLTIQRTQQEDSAVYLCTSGLYRDRGNEQFFGPGTRLTVL.

This clonotype was counted many times. The chain links TRBV4-1 to TRBJ2-5; D is perhaps TRBD1 or TRBD2 (6 bases each). Looked up from germline, CDR1 is MGHRA and CDR2 is YSYEKL. The CDR3 has 13 residues. V gave up 6 bases and J gave up 2 bases, with 10 bases separating them. CDR3 DNA: TGCGCCAGCAGTCGGGGGCCTCAAGAGACCCAGTACTTC. Translating it yields CASSRGPQETQYF.

This clonotype has more than one count but fewer than ten. V and J are TRBV18 and TRBJ2-3; D is uncertain. The germline V gene has CDR1 KGHSH and CDR2 LQKENI. The CDR3 has 15 residues. The V and J ends lost 6 bases and 4 bases respectively, with 17 bases between them. CDR3 residues: CASSPLSVSSDTQYF. Here the CDR3 DNA reads TGTGCCAGCTCTCCCCTCAGTGTGAGTTCAGATACGCAGTATTTT.

This clonotype was found many times. The chain combines TRBV5-1 with TRBJ1-2, with 11 bases identical to TRBD1. V trimming: 4 bases; J trimming: 8 bases; junction bases outside the gene matches: 7. The CDR3 has 14 amino acids. In germline, CDR1 is SGHRS, CDR2 YFSETQ. The CDR3 spells CASSTSGTGGGYTF. CDR3 DNA sequence: TGCGCCAGCAGCACCTCCGGGACAGGGGGAGGCTACACCTTC. The variable domain in full, with the rest retrieved from reference TRBV5-1 and TRBJ1-2, is KAGVTQTPRYLIKTRGQQVTLSCSPISGHRSVSWYQQTPGQGLQFLFEYFSETQRNKGNFPGRFSGRQFSNSRSEMNVSTLELGDSALYLCASSTSGTGGGYTFGSGTRLTVV.

This clonotype showed up many times. The chain employs TRBV3-1 and TRBJ1-2; 7 nucleotides match TRBD1. Germline lookup yields CDR1 LGHDT and CDR2 YNNKEL (reference sequence). The ends lost 1 base at V and 6 bases at J; junction bases unmatched: 17. The CDR3 spans 18 residues. This CDR3 is CASSQGPFPTGKEDGYTF. The CDR3 coding sequence is TGTGCCAGCAGCCAAGGACCTTTCCCGACAGGGAAAGAGGATGGCTACACCTTC.

In this sample, this clonotype turned up many times. V and J are TRBV20-1 and TRBJ2-7; no clear D. The germline gives CDR1 DFQATT, CDR2 SNEGSKA (reference sequence). The CDR3 totals 14 residues. V lost 6 bases, J lost 2 bases, and 17 bases lay in between. CDR3 sequence (DNA): TGCAGTGCCGCGGAGATAGACGGGCCCTACGAGCAGTACTTC. This codes for CSAAEIDGPYEQYF.

This clonotype was counted ten times or more. V usage is TRBV7-9 and J usage is TRBJ1-1; D is unclear. Trimming took 5 bases from V and 4 from J, leaving 5 bases between them. CDR3 length: 11 amino acids. The germline V gene has CDR1 SEHNR and CDR2 FQNEAQ (reference sequence). CDR3 DNA sequence: TGTGCCAGCAGCCGAAGCACTGAAGCTTTCTTT. Its protein is CASSRSTEAFF.

As to this clonotype: The junction departs from the called germline gene at one end, perhaps through a read error. The chain couples TRBV20-1 to TRBJ2-5, with 10 bases that match TRBD2. This CDR3 is 16 amino acids long. The V gene's germline CDR1 is DFQATT and CDR2 SNEGSKA (reference sequence). CDR3 nucleotide sequence: TGCAGTGCTAGAACGGGAAGCGGGGGGGTAAAAGAGGCCCAGTACTTC. Protein product: CSARTGSGGVKEAQYF.

This chain links TRBV7-9 with TRBJ2-5, with a tentative D call TRBD1 (6 bases). CDR1 and CDR2 (germline): SEHNR, FQNEAQ (reference sequence). The CDR3 covers 13 residues. V lost 5 bases and J lost 13, with 20 bases in between. The CDR3 sequence: CASSKRQAQNRYF. DNA for the CDR3: TGTGCCAGCAGCAAGAGACAGGCTCAGAACAGGTACTTC.

The chain links TRBV12-3 or TRBV12-4 to TRBJ2-1; maybe TRBD1 (6 bases). Between the trimmed V and J ends, which lost 1 base and 9 bases, there was a span of 10 bases. The CDR3 consists of 13 residues. The CDR3 region has the DNA TGTGCCAGCAGTTTAGGGCTGGGGGCTGAGCAGTTCTTC. Translating gives CASSLGLGAEQFF.

This clonotype was recorded once. It may be a read error: a sequence one base away is much more abundant. This chain links TRBV2 with TRBJ2-6; D possibly corresponds to TRBD1 (5 bases). The CDR3 is made up of 17 amino acids. Germline assignment: CDR1 SNHLY and CDR2 FYNNEI. This CDR3 reads CASSVAATSSGANVPTF. CDR3 coding DNA: TGTGCCAGCAGTGTGGCCGCAACCAGCTCTGGGGCCAACGTCCCGACTTTC.

The chain employs TRBV20-1 and TRBJ1-4; TRBD1 matches 10 bases. CDR1 and CDR2 (germline): DFQATT, SNEGSKA (reference sequence). V shed 6 bases and J 8 bases; nucleotides not matched to a gene: 9. The CDR3 sequence is 14 residues long. CDR3 protein: CSAHKGGQGEKLFF. The CDR3 region has the DNA TGCAGTGCCCATAAGGGGGGACAGGGGGAAAAACTGTTTTTT.

This clonotype was detected many times. This chain links TRBV29-1 with TRBJ1-5; no clear D gene. The CDR3 contains 14 residues. The germline CDR1 and CDR2 sequences are SQVTM and ANQGSEA. The ends were cut back, 4 bases at V and 4 bases at J, with 14 bases in the middle. CDR3 sequence (DNA): TGCAGCGTTGGACGAGGTCCTGATAATCAGCCCCAGCATTTT. Encoded protein: CSVGRGPDNQPQHF.

This clonotype has more than one count but fewer than ten. The chain links TRBV11-3 to TRBJ1-1; D remains ambiguous. There are 15 residues in the CDR3. Trimming took off 1 base at V and 3 bases at J, with 12 bases between the two ends. Germline loops: CDR1 SGHNT, CDR2 YENEEA. CDR3 residues: CASSLATALDTEAFF. The CDR3 DNA is TGTGCCAGCAGCTTAGCCACAGCCTTAGACACTGAAGCTTTCTTT. Supplemented by reference TRBV11-3 and TRBJ1-1, the full variable domain reads EAGVVQSPRYKIIEKKQPVAFWCNPISGHNTLYWYLQNLGQGPELLIRYENEEAVDDSQLPKDRFSAERLKGVDSTLKIQPAELGDSAVYLCASSLATALDTEAFFGQGTRLTVV.

This clonotype was counted a few times. The J gene is TRBJ2-7, the V gene TRBV7-6; TRBD2 matches 9 bases. The CDR3 has 20 amino acids. CDR1 and CDR2 (germline): SGHVS, FNYEAQ. Trimming took 1 base from V and 7 from J; bases not matched to a gene: 23. The CDR3 sequence: CASSLVAGGRVGFSYNEQYF. For the CDR3, the DNA is TGTGCCAGCAGCTTAGTTGCGGGGGGGCGTGTAGGTTTCTCCTACAATGAGCAGTACTTC. Variable domain in full (rest from reference TRBV7-6 and TRBJ2-7): GAGVSQSPRYKVTKRGQDVALRCDPISGHVSLYWYRQALGQGPEFLTYFNYEAQQDKSGLPNDRFSAERPEGSISTLTIQRTEQRDSAMYRCASSLVAGGRVGFSYNEQYFGPGTRLTVT.

This clonotype has at least ten counts. The chain employs TRBV5-5 and TRBJ2-5; D is uncertain. Per the germline V gene, CDR1 is SGHKS and CDR2 is YYEKEE (reference sequence). The CDR3 contains 14 residues. V lost 0 bases to trimming and J lost 3 bases, with 9 bases between them. The DNA for the CDR3 is TGTGCCAGCAGCTTGGGGCTAGTAGAAGAGACCCAGTACTTC. Residues: CASSLGLVEETQYF.

This clonotype was recorded many times. The chain is built from TRBV7-2 and TRBJ2-1; 8 bases match TRBD1. V was pared by 5 bases and J by 3 bases, with 9 bases of the junction left unmatched. Germline loops: CDR1 SGHTA, CDR2 FQGNSA. The CDR3 consists of 16 residues. The CDR3 loop reads CASSPQGAGIYNEQFF. CDR3 in DNA: TGTGCCAGCAGCCCCCAGGGGGCCGGAATCTACAATGAGCAGTTCTTC.

This clonotype came up many times. This chain connects TRBV12-3 or TRBV12-4 to TRBJ2-3; TRBD2 agrees at 8 bases. The CDR3 is 14 residues long. Germline trimming cut 7 bases from V and 0 bases from J; bases unmatched to any gene: 3. The CDR3 DNA sequence: TGTGCCAGCAAAATAGCGGGGAGCACAGATACGCAGTATTTT. This translates into CASKIAGSTDTQYF.

This rearrangement joins TRBV6-2 or TRBV6-3 to TRBJ1-1; the D gene is possibly TRBD1 (6 bases). This CDR3 has 15 amino acids. Trimming removed 7 bases from V and 2 bases from J, with 17 bases in between. Germline values: CDR1 MNHEY, CDR2 SVGEGT. The DNA of the CDR3 is TGTGCCAGCAATAATCAGGGGATATTAAACACTGAAGCTTTCTTT. Translating gives CASNNQGILNTEAFF.

This clonotype was counted once. A read error may explain this, as a much larger clone is one base away. J is TRBJ1-5 and V is TRBV20-1; 9 bases match TRBD1. The CDR3 runs 17 residues. V lost 1 base and J lost 1; bases outside the gene matches: 8. Germline values: CDR1 DFQATT, CDR2 SNEGSKA (reference sequence). Written as DNA, the CDR3 is TGCAGTGCTAGAGTGTCGGGACAGGGAACGAGCAATCAGCCCCAGCATTTT. Its translation: CSARVSGQGTSNQPQHF.

This clonotype was detected many times. The chain uses TRBV4-3 and TRBJ1-5, with D possibly TRBD1 on 5 matching bases. CDR3 length: 14 amino acids. Trimming removed 1 base from V and 7 bases from J, with 11 bases in between. Looked up from germline, CDR1 is LGHNA and CDR2 is YSLEER. CDR3 nucleotide sequence: TGCGCCAGCAGCCAAGGGGCCGGGGGACAGCCCCAGCATTTT. Its protein product is CASSQGAGGQPQHF.

This clonotype appeared a few times. One base away lies a much larger clone, so this may be a sequencing read error. V usage is TRBV6-6 and J usage is TRBJ2-3; TRBD1 matches at 10 bases. Germline V gene data show CDR1 as MNHNY and CDR2 as SVGAGI (reference sequence). The CDR3 runs 15 residues. In DNA, the CDR3 is TGTGCCAGCAGACCCGGGACAGGGGTTACAGATACGCGGTATTTT. Protein: CASRPGTGVTDTRYF.

In this sample, this clonotype turned up many times. The chain couples TRBV7-2 to TRBJ2-3, with TRBD2 identical over 7 bases. Unmatched junction bases numbered 16, after V lost 2 bases and J lost 2 bases. Per germline, CDR1 SGHTA and CDR2 FQGNSA. CDR3 size: 19 residues. CDR3 sequence: CASSLYGGGILGVTDTQYF. The DNA of the CDR3 is TGTGCCAGCAGCTTATATGGCGGGGGAATCCTAGGGGTCACAGATACGCAGTATTTT. Full variable domain (missing parts from reference TRBV7-2 and TRBJ2-3): GAGVSQSPSNKVTEKGKDVELRCDPISGHTALYWYRQSLGQGLEFLIYFQGNSAPDKSGLPSDRFSAERTGGSVSTLTIQRTQQEDSAVYLCASSLYGGGILGVTDTQYFGPGTRLTVL.

This clonotype was seen many times. This sequence joins TRBV10-3 and TRBJ2-3; 11 positions agree with TRBD2. Losses at the gene ends were 3 bases for V and 8 bases for J; bases not matched to a gene: 13. The CDR3 contains 17 residues. In germline, CDR1 is ENHRY, CDR2 SYGVKD. CDR3 in DNA: TGTGCCATCAGTGATTTTAGCCTAGCGGGGGGCTTGGGTACGCAGTATTTT. Protein: CAISDFSLAGGLGTQYF.

The sample holds a few counts of this clonotype. A much bigger clone sits one base away, suggesting this may be a read error. J is TRBJ2-7 and V is TRBV24-1; 7 nucleotides align to TRBD1. J gave up 6 bases and V 3 bases, and 13 bases lay outside the gene matches. Looked up from germline, CDR1 is KGHDR and CDR2 is SFDVKD. The CDR3 spans 16 residues. CDR3 DNA sequence: TGTGCCACCAGTGATCGGACAGGCGGATCTTGGGGCGAGCAGTACTTC. Residues: CATSDRTGGSWGEQYF.

In this sample, this clonotype turned up a few times. This may arise from a read error, as a much more abundant clone is one base away. V usage is TRBV20-1 and J usage is TRBJ2-4; D not resolved. Trimming removed 6 bases from V and 0 bases from J, with 12 bases in between. CDR1 is DFQATT and CDR2 is SNEGSKA in the germline V gene (reference sequence). The length of the CDR3 is 14 residues. The CDR3 bases are TGCAGTGCCGGACCTTTAGAAGCCAAAAACATTCAGTACTTC. As protein: CSAGPLEAKNIQYF.

This clonotype was seen many times. The V and J genes are TRBV14 and TRBJ2-7; perhaps TRBD2 as D (6 bases). V was cut by 4 bases and J by 2 bases, with 12 bases left in between. The CDR3 is 14 residues long. Germline V gene data show CDR1 as SGHDN and CDR2 as FVKESK. The CDR3 is CASSPGLTTYEQYF. In DNA form, the CDR3 reads TGTGCCAGCAGCCCGGGACTGACGACCTACGAGCAGTACTTC. Using reference TRBV14 and TRBJ2-7 for the parts outside the CDR3, the full variable domain is EAGVTQFPSHSVIEKGQTVTLRCDPISGHDNLYWYRRVMGKEIKFLLHFVKESKQDESGMPNNRFLAERTGGTYSTLKVQPAELEDSGVYFCASSPGLTTYEQYFGPGTRLTVT.

This sequence joins TRBV7-2 and TRBJ2-3; maybe TRBD2 (6 bases). This CDR3 is 17 amino acids long. Germline-derived CDR1 and CDR2 are SGHTA and FQGNSA. Trimming shortened V by 5 bases and J by 0 bases, and 18 bases separated the two germline ends. CDR3 sequence (DNA): TGTGCCAGCAGCCGAGGAGACGGGGGAACTAGCACAGATACGCAGTATTTT. Residues: CASSRGDGGTSTDTQYF. The whole variable domain, filled in from reference TRBV7-2 and TRBJ2-3, reads GAGVSQSPSNKVTEKGKDVELRCDPISGHTALYWYRQSLGQGLEFLIYFQGNSAPDKSGLPSDRFSAERTGGSVSTLTIQRTQQEDSAVYLCASSRGDGGTSTDTQYFGPGTRLTVL.

This clonotype was seen more than once but under ten times. The V gene is TRBV20-1, the J gene TRBJ1-4; perhaps TRBD1 as D (6 bases). With 2 bases removed from V and 8 bases from J, the gap between germline ends came to 15 bases. CDR3 length: 14 residues. The V gene's germline CDR1 is DFQATT and CDR2 SNEGSKA (reference sequence). CDR3 protein: CSARYQGRREKLFF. CDR3 DNA sequence: TGCAGTGCTAGATATCAGGGGAGAAGGGAAAAACTGTTTTTT.